The 17 T cell receptor beta chains reported below all come from one sample, sequenced in a study of cytomegalovirus exposure and HLA in healthy donors. With 60 Vbeta and 13 Jbeta primers, the PCR was carried out. The method was immunoSEQ multiplex PCR; TCRdb's version includes in-frame clones alone and lacks a portion of them. The table records under 150,000 clones, 80% to 85% of them present only once. The sequencing input was PBMCs. These receptors all come from a human donor in good health.

The chain carries TRBV14 and TRBJ2-1; 7 bases align to TRBD1. Germline V gene lookup returns CDR1 SGHDN and CDR2 FVKESK. V shed 3 bases, J shed 7 bases, and the junction held 12 bases outside the gene matches. The CDR3 loop spans 16 amino acids. DNA of the CDR3: TGTGCCAGCAGCCATGTGACAGGGCCTCCTCGGAATGAGCAGTTCTTC. Protein: CASSHVTGPPRNEQFF. The full variable domain, its missing parts supplied by reference TRBV14 and TRBJ2-1, is EAGVTQFPSHSVIEKGQTVTLRCDPISGHDNLYWYRRVMGKEIKFLLHFVKESKQDESGMPNNRFLAERTGGTYSTLKVQPAELEDSGVYFCASSHVTGPPRNEQFFGPGTRLTVL.

The J gene is TRBJ1-1, the V gene TRBV28; 7 bases map to TRBD1. There are 14 residues in the CDR3. V lost 6 bases, J lost 0 bases, and 4 bases stayed unmatched. Germline CDR1 and CDR2: MDHEN and SYDVKM. In nucleotides, the CDR3 is TGTGCCAGCAGGGCAGGACAGGTGAACACTGAAGCTTTCTTT. The encoded protein is CASRAGQVNTEAFF.

This chain links TRBV7-8 with TRBJ2-1; 12 bases line up with TRBD2. The trim removed 2 bases at V and 4 bases at J, leaving 6 bases unmatched. Germline V gene sequence: CDR1 SGHVS, CDR2 FQNEAQ. CDR3 length: 17 amino acids. As DNA, the CDR3 is TGTGCCAGCAGCTTATTCTGGACTAGCGGGGAATACAATGAGCAGTTCTTC. It specifies CASSLFWTSGEYNEQFF.

This clone is a singleton in its sample. The rearrangement links TRBV4-1 to TRBJ2-1, with D maybe TRBD2 (7 bases). Germline V lookup: CDR1 MGHRA, CDR2 YSYEKL. Trimming pared 10 bases from V and 5 bases from J, leaving 18 bases between. CDR3 length: 14 amino acids. The CDR3 DNA is TGCGCCACCGGGGGAGTGGGGGGGCACAATGAGCAGTTCTTC. Protein sequence: CATGGVGGHNEQFF.

The CDR3 DNA is TGTGCCAGCAGTCTGGGACAGTACTACGAGCAGTACTTC. It translates to CASSLGQYYEQYF. The V gene is TRBV28, the J gene TRBJ2-7, with 7 bases that match TRBD1. There are 13 residues in the CDR3. Trimming removed 5 bases from V and 3 bases from J; junction bases left unmatched: 4. CDR1 MDHEN and CDR2 SYDVKM come from the germline V gene.

CDR3 loop: CASSTDRSDYNEQFF. In DNA, the CDR3 is TGTGCCAGCAGCACGGACAGGTCGGATTACAATGAGCAGTTCTTC. This sequence joins TRBV6-5 and TRBJ2-1; 7 bases are a match to TRBD1. V dropped 6 bases and J dropped 4; count of bases not matched to a gene: 9. The CDR3 runs to 15 residues. The germline gives CDR1 MNHEY, CDR2 SVGAGI.

The V call is TRBV19, the J call TRBJ1-5, with a possible D match to TRBD1 (5 bases). V lost 4 bases, J lost 2 bases, and 9 bases lay in between. The CDR3 contains 14 residues. CDR1 LNHDA and CDR2 SQIVND come from the germline V gene (reference sequence). This CDR3 is CASSTQTGNQPQHF. The CDR3 region has the DNA TGTGCCAGTAGTACACAGACAGGCAATCAGCCCCAGCATTTT.

The chain combines TRBV5-1 with TRBJ2-7; TRBD1 agrees at 7 bases. Trimming cost V 9 bases and J 3 bases; bases outside gene matches: 21. The V gene's germline CDR1 is SGHRS and CDR2 YFSETQ. This CDR3 is 17 amino acids long. The CDR3 loop is CATPGPRRDRVDYEQYF. The CDR3 nucleotides read TGCGCCACCCCCGGACCTCGAAGAGACAGGGTGGACTACGAGCAGTACTTC.

The chain has TRBV4-1 and TRBJ2-5; 8 positions match TRBD1. The length of the CDR3 is 13 residues. Germline lookup yields CDR1 MGHRA and CDR2 YSYEKL. After removal of 6 bases from V and 3 bases from J, the junction contained 3 bases not matched to a gene. As DNA, the CDR3 is TGCGCCAGCAGGGACAGGGCCAAAGAGACCCAGTACTTC. Translating gives CASRDRAKETQYF.

The chain recombines TRBV6-1 with TRBJ2-7; D possibly corresponds to TRBD1 (6 bases). This CDR3 contains 15 residues. V lost 2 bases and J 0 bases, leaving 11 bases between the germline ends. Germline CDR1 is MNHNS and CDR2 is SASEGT. CDR3 loop: CASSEWGPSSYEQYF. The DNA for the CDR3 is TGTGCCAGCAGTGAATGGGGGCCCAGCTCCTACGAGCAGTACTTC.

The rearrangement joins TRBV19 to TRBJ1-2; a possible D gene is TRBD1 (6 bases). The CDR3 runs 17 residues. Germline V gene data show CDR1 as LNHDA and CDR2 as SQIVND (reference sequence). With 7 bases removed from V and 0 bases from J, the gap between germline ends came to 21 bases. CDR3 region: CASKNIFRGGANYGYTF. Written as DNA, the CDR3 is TGTGCCAGTAAAAACATCTTTCGAGGGGGGGCTAACTATGGCTACACCTTC.

V gene TRBV5-1 combines with J gene TRBJ2-1; 7 nucleotides line up with TRBD1. Germline lookup yields CDR1 SGHRS and CDR2 YFSETQ. The CDR3 spans 15 residues. J lost 5 bases, V lost 1 base, and 6 bases had no gene match. The CDR3 spells CASSLSGQTNNEQFF. CDR3 DNA sequence: TGCGCCAGCAGCTTGTCGGGACAGACAAACAATGAGCAGTTCTTC.

The V gene is TRBV19, the J gene TRBJ1-6; D gene unclear. This CDR3 has 13 residues. V lost 5 bases and J lost 8, with 10 bases in between. Per the germline V gene, CDR1 is LNHDA and CDR2 is SQIVND (reference sequence). This chain's CDR3 is CASSSRLDSPLHF. In DNA form, the CDR3 reads TGTGCCAGTAGTTCGAGGCTGGATTCACCCCTCCACTTT.

The rearrangement joins TRBV18 to TRBJ1-2, with D unclear. V dropped 0 bases and J dropped 8 bases, with 7 bases sitting between them. The CDR3 consists of 12 residues. Germline lookup yields CDR1 KGHSH and CDR2 LQKENI. The CDR3 DNA reads TGTGCCAGCTCACCACCAGGGAGCGGCTACACCTTC. Its translation is CASSPPGSGYTF.

The V call is TRBV28, the J call TRBJ1-5, with D perhaps TRBD1 (5 bases). V was clipped by 7 bases and J by 0 bases, with 10 bases between them. The germline V gene has CDR1 MDHEN and CDR2 SYDVKM. This CDR3 is built from 14 residues. This CDR3 reads CASNGGYSNQPQHF. Here the CDR3 DNA reads TGTGCCAGCAATGGGGGGTATAGCAATCAGCCCCAGCATTTT. Full variable domain (rest looked up from reference TRBV28 and TRBJ1-5): DVKVTQSSRYLVKRTGEKVFLECVQDMDHENMFWYRQDPGLGLRLIYFSYDVKMKEKGDIPEGYSVSREKKERFSLILESASTNQTSMYLCASNGGYSNQPQHFGDGTRLSIL.

V gene TRBV6-1 combines with J gene TRBJ2-1, with D maybe TRBD1 (6 bases). Germline CDR1 MNHNS, CDR2 SASEGT. Trimming left V 2 bases short and J 5 bases short, with 16 bases between. CDR3 length: 16 residues. The CDR3 here is CASSEPPGTTDNEQFF. Written as DNA, the CDR3 is TGTGCCAGCAGTGAACCCCCCGGGACAACAGACAATGAGCAGTTCTTC.

The V gene is TRBV5-1, the J gene TRBJ2-3; TRBD1 agrees at 7 bases. Germline CDR1 and CDR2: SGHRS and YFSETQ. The CDR3 runs 14 residues. The J segment lost 4 bases and the V segment lost 0 bases, leaving 2 bases of the junction unmatched. CDR3 sequence reads: CASSLGQGADTQYF. In DNA form, the CDR3 reads TGCGCCAGCAGCTTGGGGCAGGGGGCAGATACGCAGTATTTT.